What follows is one TCR beta chain and its context. Its antigen is unidentified. Sequencing used immunoSEQ multiplex PCR; TCRdb keeps in-frame clones, though not all of them. The repertoire holds about 700,000 clones, with about 90% as singletons. Naive CD8 cells lacked CD45RO, underwent positive selection for CCR7 and left out terminally differentiated effector memory CD45RA+ cells. Every one of the donors was a Caucasian adult that lived in Nashville, Tennessee. The record originates from a study of shared clonotypes between healthy human individuals. The overall study: Used for every donor were three CD4 naive, three CD4 memory, two CD8 naive and one CD8 memory plate.

This CDR3 contains 16 residues. V was cut by 3 bases and J by 2 bases, with 18 bases left in between. Germline V lookup: CDR1 SGDLS, CDR2 YYNGEE. Study results and limitations: Sequencing depth was expected to influence donor clonotype sharing. Some naive CD4 clonotypes, around 4.9%, turned up in common across several donors.

The sequence was collected from a man aged 25-45 years in good health. Sequenced: naive CD8+ T cells sorted from blood. The V gene is TRBV9, the J gene TRBJ2-7; TRBD1 might be the D (6 bases). CDR3 loop: CASSGRRGSHTYEQYF. The CDR3 bases are TGTGCCAGCAGCGGACGAAGGGGGAGCCATACCTACGAGCAGTACTTC.